Presented here are 25 T cell receptor beta chains from one specimen sequenced in a study of T-cell memory formation after mild COVID-19. TCRdb used MiXCR to reprocess the 5' RACE reads, holding one entry per CDR3 protein. Found here are hundreds of thousands of distinct CDR3 sequences, about a sixth of them singletons; the top ten hold approximately 23%. Source material: PBMCs or a T cell subset sorted from them (not recorded which). The receptor set was obtained from a man in his late teens or twenties who had mild COVID-19 (a few samples of this study predate the infection). Cell type and time point are not known.

The chain joins TRBV4-1 to TRBJ1-2; 8 bases match TRBD1. The CDR3 loop spans 15 amino acids. V lost 5 bases, J lost 2 bases, and 7 bases stayed unmatched. Per germline, CDR1 MGHRA and CDR2 YSYEKL. The CDR3 DNA is TGCGCCAGCAGCTTCTGGACAGGGAAAAACTATGGCTACACCTTC. It yields the protein CASSFWTGKNYGYTF.

The CDR3, as DNA: TGTGCCAGCAGTATACTAGCGGGGACGAACACCGGGGAGCTGTTTTTT. Protein: CASSILAGTNTGELFF. V is TRBV6-2 or TRBV6-3 and J is TRBJ2-2, with 10 bases identical to TRBD2. This CDR3 contains 16 residues. Germline V lookup: CDR1 MNHEY, CDR2 SVGEGT. The V gene end was trimmed by 5 bases and the J gene end by 0 bases; junction bases not matched to a gene: 3.

The chain links TRBV27 to TRBJ2-5, with D perhaps TRBD2 (5 bases). Germline lookup yields CDR1 MNHEY and CDR2 SMNVEV (reference sequence). V lost 8 bases, J lost 5 bases, and 9 bases lay in between. This CDR3 spans 11 amino acids. CDR3 nucleotides: TGTGCCAGCCTCCCGGGGGAGACCCAGTACTTC. It codes for CASLPGETQYF.

This clonotype was seen only a few times. The chain is built from TRBV6-5 and TRBJ1-1; D is undetermined. The ends were cut back, 2 bases at V and 1 base at J, with 11 bases in the middle. Germline V gene lookup returns CDR1 MNHEY and CDR2 SVGAGI. This CDR3 is 15 amino acids long. The CDR3 is CASSYGSWGNTEAFF. Written as DNA, the CDR3 is TGTGCCAGCAGTTACGGGTCGTGGGGGAACACTGAAGCTTTCTTT.

The chain uses TRBV6-6 and TRBJ1-2, with 11 positions matching TRBD1. With V trimmed by 11 bases and J by 0 bases, 8 bases remained unmatched. CDR1 is MNHNY and CDR2 is SVGAGI in the germline V gene (reference sequence). This CDR3 region has 15 residues. CDR3 loop: CALAGDRGTNYGYTF. In DNA, the CDR3 is TGTGCCTTAGCGGGGGACAGGGGGACTAACTATGGCTACACCTTC.

The chain links TRBV24-1 to TRBJ2-6, with D hard to call. V was clipped by 4 bases and J by 0 bases, with 9 bases between them. The CDR3 consists of 16 residues. Germline V gene data show CDR1 as KGHDR and CDR2 as SFDVKD. The CDR3 loop is CATSEKPSSGANVLTF. As DNA, the CDR3 is TGTGCCACCAGTGAAAAGCCGAGCTCTGGGGCCAACGTCCTGACTTTC.

V is TRBV6-5 and J is TRBJ2-7; the D is unclear. The CDR3 covers 15 residues. The germline V and J ends were trimmed by 5 bases and 1 base, with 15 bases remaining between them. From germline, CDR1 is MNHEY and CDR2 SVGAGI. The CDR3 protein is CASSGRRLGSYEQYF. DNA of the CDR3: TGTGCCAGCAGTGGGCGGCGACTCGGATCCTACGAGCAGTACTTC.

The V and J genes are TRBV7-2 and TRBJ2-3, with no clear D. V was cut by 4 bases and J by 2 bases, with 7 bases left in between. The germline V gene has CDR1 SGHTA and CDR2 FQGNSA. The CDR3 totals 13 residues. The CDR3 DNA is TGTGCCAGCAGCTACTCGACCACAGATACGCAGTATTTT. Its translation is CASSYSTTDTQYF. The full variable domain, with the rest looked up from reference TRBV7-2 and TRBJ2-3, is GAGVSQSPSNKVTEKGKDVELRCDPISGHTALYWYRQSLGQGLEFLIYFQGNSAPDKSGLPSDRFSAERTGGSVSTLTIQRTQQEDSAVYLCASSYSTTDTQYFGPGTRLTVL.

This sequence joins TRBV27 and TRBJ2-5, with 7 bases that match TRBD1. Germline values: CDR1 MNHEY, CDR2 SMNVEV (reference sequence). With 5 bases clipped from V and 0 bases from J, the junction kept 9 bases outside the gene matches. This CDR3 is 16 amino acids long. The CDR3 is CASSLRRDSYQETQYF. Here the CDR3 DNA reads TGTGCCAGCAGTCTTCGCCGGGACAGCTACCAAGAGACCCAGTACTTC.

This clonotype has just a few counts. This chain's CDR3 is CASSGESVETQYF. The CDR3 coding sequence is TGTGCCAGCAGCGGGGAGTCCGTGGAGACCCAGTACTTC. This chain connects TRBV2 to TRBJ2-5; a possible D gene is TRBD2 (5 bases). The CDR3 has 13 residues. Germline CDR1 SNHLY, CDR2 FYNNEI. V was pared by 6 bases and J by 5 bases, with 13 bases between. The variable domain in full, completed from reference TRBV2 and TRBJ2-5, reads EPEVTQTPSHQVTQMGQEVILRCVPISNHLYFYWYRQILGQKVEFLVSFYNNEISEKSEIFDDQFSVERPDGSNFTLKIRSTKLEDSAMYFCASSGESVETQYFGPGTRLLVL.

This clonotype was picked up a small number of times. The chain is built from TRBV28 and TRBJ2-1; TRBD1 or TRBD2 may be the D gene (5 bases each). Germline values: CDR1 MDHEN, CDR2 SYDVKM. V was clipped by 5 bases and J by 7 bases, with 15 bases between them. The CDR3 contains 14 residues. The CDR3 nucleotides read TGTGCCAGCAGTCTCTTGGGGGTCTGGAATGAGCAGTTCTTC. This sequence encodes CASSLLGVWNEQFF.

In its sample, this clonotype was seen a few times. The chain combines TRBV7-2 with TRBJ2-4; TRBD1 matches at 12 bases. This CDR3 is 17 amino acids long. From germline, CDR1 is SGHTA and CDR2 FQGNSA. With V trimmed by 5 bases and J by 8 bases, 13 bases remained unmatched. The CDR3 DNA follows: TGTGCCAGCAGCCCCACTTCCGGGACAGGGGGCCGGGACATTCAGTACTTC. It specifies CASSPTSGTGGRDIQYF.

The CDR3 DNA reads as TGTGCCAGCAGTTGGGGACACACCTACGAGCAGTACTTC. Amino acids: CASSWGHTYEQYF. The chain uses TRBV6-2 or TRBV6-3 and TRBJ2-7; possible D gene TRBD1, 6 bases. Trimming took 4 bases from V and 2 from J, leaving 9 bases between them. The CDR3 runs 13 residues. The V gene's germline CDR1 is MNHEY and CDR2 SVGEGT.

The chain employs TRBV27 and TRBJ1-2, with D possibly being TRBD1 (6 bases). CDR3 length equals 16 residues. Germline V gives CDR1 MNHEY, CDR2 SMNVEV (reference sequence). With 3 bases removed from V and 4 bases from J, the gap between germline ends came to 18 bases. The CDR3 DNA is TGTGCCAGCAGTTTTTGGGTTCCAGGGGAGGGCTATGGCTACACCTTC. Residues: CASSFWVPGEGYGYTF.

This clonotype showed up many times. This chain links TRBV7-7 with TRBJ2-3; D is perhaps TRBD2 (6 bases). The V gene lost 1 base and the J gene lost 4 bases, with 12 bases spanning the gap. CDR1 and CDR2 from the germline V gene are SSHAT and FNYEAQ (reference sequence). The CDR3 covers 15 residues. The CDR3 region has the DNA TGTGCCAGCAGCTTAGGAGGAGGGTCAGCAGATACGCAGTATTTT. It is translated as CASSLGGGSADTQYF.

This clonotype was counted between two and nine times. The CDR3 reads CASSYGFTDTQYF. CDR3 coding DNA: TGTGCCAGCAGTTATGGGTTCACAGATACGCAGTATTTT. V and J are TRBV6-5 and TRBJ2-3; D ambiguous. The CDR3 totals 13 residues. Germline V lookup: CDR1 MNHEY, CDR2 SVGAGI. V lost 3 bases and J 2 bases, leaving 6 bases between the germline ends.

This clonotype has more than one count but fewer than ten. J is TRBJ2-5 and V is TRBV4-1; D is possibly TRBD2 (5 bases). Germline loops: CDR1 MGHRA, CDR2 YSYEKL. The V end was cut by 2 bases, the J end by 1 base, with 8 bases between. The length of the CDR3 is 14 residues. The CDR3 DNA sequence: TGCGCCAGCAGCCAACTCAGCGGCCAAGAGACCCAGTACTTC. Encoded protein: CASSQLSGQETQYF.

This clonotype was counted a few times. CDR3 sequence: CASSVAPTGSSYEQYF. The DNA for the CDR3 is TGTGCCAGCAGCGTAGCCCCCACAGGGAGCTCCTACGAGCAGTACTTC. The chain uses TRBV9 and TRBJ2-7, with D tentatively TRBD1 (6 bases). Germline V gives CDR1 SGDLS, CDR2 YYNGEE. V was shortened by 0 bases and J by 0 bases, with 13 bases between the two germline ends. The CDR3 length is 16 residues.

CDR3 DNA: TGTGCCAGCAGCTTAGTGTCGGGTCCCGAGCGGCCCCAGCATTTT. This encodes CASSLVSGPERPQHF. The V and J genes are TRBV7-8 and TRBJ1-5; no definite D call. Trimming pared 1 base from V and 9 bases from J, leaving 16 bases between. The germline CDR1 and CDR2 sequences are SGHVS and FQNEAQ. The CDR3 has 15 amino acids.

This clonotype occurred a few times. CDR3 sequence: CASSLALEGIEQYF. CDR3 bases: TGTGCCAGCAGCTTAGCACTGGAGGGGATCGAGCAGTACTTC. The chain carries TRBV7-2 and TRBJ2-7, with D possibly matching TRBD2 (6 bases). The germline CDR1 and CDR2 sequences are SGHTA and FQGNSA. Trimming cost V 0 bases and J 6 bases, with 12 bases left between them. The CDR3 is 14 amino acids. Variable domain in full (rest from reference TRBV7-2 and TRBJ2-7): GAGVSQSPSNKVTEKGKDVELRCDPISGHTALYWYRQSLGQGLEFLIYFQGNSAPDKSGLPSDRFSAERTGGSVSTLTIQRTQQEDSAVYLCASSLALEGIEQYFGPGTRLTVT.

V is TRBV7-9 and J is TRBJ2-5, with D possibly being TRBD2 (6 bases). The germline V gene encodes CDR1 SEHNR and CDR2 FQNEAQ (reference sequence). The V and J ends lost 2 bases and 5 bases respectively, with 18 bases between them. The CDR3 loop spans 16 amino acids. The CDR3 DNA follows: TGTGCCAGCAGCTTAACCGTTGGAGGGCTTGGGGAGACCCAGTACTTC. Translation: CASSLTVGGLGETQYF.

The V call is TRBV29-1, the J call TRBJ2-3; D is uncertain. Trimming left V 3 bases short and J 9 bases short, with 7 bases between. Germline assignment: CDR1 SQVTM and CDR2 ANQGSEA. The CDR3 loop spans 10 amino acids. CDR3 in DNA: TGCAGCGTTGATGGGAACACGCAGTATTTT. It encodes CSVDGNTQYF.

This clonotype was seen only once. The chain combines TRBV5-1 with TRBJ2-7, with 9 bases identical to TRBD2. Germline trimming cut 0 bases from V and 2 bases from J; bases unmatched to any gene: 9. The germline gives CDR1 SGHRS, CDR2 YFSETQ. The CDR3 has 17 residues. CDR3 nucleotides: TGCGCCAGCAGCTTGGTCGCTAGCGGGACCGCACCCTACGAGCAGTACGTC. It codes for CASSLVASGTAPYEQYV.

This clonotype was detected a few times. The chain couples TRBV7-8 to TRBJ2-2, with 9 bases that match TRBD1. V shed 5 bases, J shed 6 bases, and the junction held 10 bases outside the gene matches. The CDR3 totals 16 residues. In germline, CDR1 is SGHVS, CDR2 FQNEAQ. The CDR3: CASSTPTGGSSGELFF. The CDR3 DNA reads as TGTGCCAGCAGCACACCAACAGGGGGCTCTTCCGGGGAGCTGTTTTTT.

This CDR3 reads CASRTQAVEPLHF. The CDR3 DNA follows: TGTGCCAGCAGAACACAGGCGGTTGAACCCCTCCACTTT. The chain combines TRBV7-2 with TRBJ1-6, with D possibly TRBD1 on 5 matching bases. V dropped 6 bases and J dropped 12 bases, with 15 bases sitting between them. This CDR3 contains 13 residues. Germline values: CDR1 SGHTA, CDR2 FQGNSA.